This entry describes one TCR beta chain. Its antigen is not known. Trimming at V came to 5 bases and at J to 3 bases, leaving 2 bases not matched to a gene. The germline V gene encodes CDR1 SGHAT and CDR2 FQNNGV. The CDR3 is 13 amino acids. This sample is drawn from a study of vaccination effects on CD4 cells after COVID-19. Sequencing in the ViraFEST assay came after antigen-specific CD4+ T cells had been expanded with viral peptide pools, which were used to stimulate PBMC. Between days 9 and 11 of culture, CD4+ T cells were separated out. All vaccine recipients tested negative for nucleocapsid antibodies and had never contracted SARS-CoV-2 infection. Cultures had half their medium replaced with IL-2 medium on days 3 and 7. Broader study findings: Early post-infection timepoints were missing from the study, which also had few convalescent patients.

Produced via immunoSEQ multiplex PCR; TCRdb's table is partial and in-frame only. The table includes about 41,000 clones, under 75% detected once. Sequencing was performed on CD4+ T cells from PBMCs cultured with HCoV-OC43 spike peptides, taken before COVID-19 vaccination. The subset is: HCoV-OC43 spike overlapping peptide pool stimulation. This clonotype was sampled from a human donor who received a COVID-19 vaccine. The gene calls are TRBV11-2 and TRBJ2-7; 9 nucleotides match TRBD1. The CDR3 loop reads CASSTGGGYEQYF. The DNA of the CDR3 is TGTGCCAGCAGCACAGGGGGCGGCTACGAGCAGTACTTC. Full variable domain (outside the CDR3, taken from reference TRBV11-2 and TRBJ2-7): EAGVAQSPRYKIIEKRQSVAFWCNPISGHATLYWYQQILGQGPKLLIQFQNNGVVDDSQLPKDRFSAERLKGVDSTLKIQPAKLEDSAVYLCASSTGGGYEQYFGPGTRLTVT.